Listed below are T cell receptor beta chains from one sample, sequenced in a study of OX40 agonist ivuxolimab in advanced cancers. The protocol was immunoSEQ multiplex PCR, while the TCRdb copy is restricted to in-frame clones and leaves out a portion. The table has 80,000 to 90,000 clones, about 86% seen once. This sample comprised CD4+ or CD8+ T cells sorted from blood, obtained in a trial of the OX40 agonist ivuxolimab. All receptors come from an adult with an advanced solid tumor such as melanoma, head and neck, liver or kidney cancer. Both conserved end residues are part of each CDR3. The D gene is left open where the match is weak. Not all rows give a size; the values are once, few, many and, for expanded clones, a class.

j_gene,v_gene,d_gene,abundance,CDR3aa
TRBJ1-1,TRBV5-1,NA,NA,CASSYSGPGNTEAFF
TRBJ1-5,TRBV10-3,TRBD1,once,CAISDNRGPQSAQHF
TRBJ1-4,TRBV5-1,NA,NA,CASSLGAGGGYSEKLFF
TRBJ2-5,TRBV18,TRBD1,NA,CASSPGTAQETQYF
TRBJ2-3,TRBV5-1,NA,NA,CASSTGDTTDTQYF
TRBJ2-4,TRBV4-3,TRBD2,NA,CASSQDPSGGAGNIQYF
TRBJ1-3,TRBV5-5,NA,NA,CASSLVGLSGNTIYF
TRBJ2-7,TRBV5-1,NA,NA,CASTQGAGTEQYF
TRBJ2-2,TRBV9,NA,medium-sized,CASSVIGGTTGELFF
TRBJ1-1,TRBV29-1,NA,NA,CSVESPRRSEAFF
TRBJ1-6,TRBV5-4,TRBD1,few,CASRDRGDSPLHF
TRBJ2-5,TRBV9,TRBD2,NA,CASSERTSGGPYGQETQYF
TRBJ1-1,TRBV6-1,TRBD1,NA,CASSVGTELLNTEAFF
TRBJ2-3,TRBV6-1,NA,NA,CASSKLFLADTQYF
TRBJ2-3,TRBV7-3,TRBD2,NA,CASSSRPTSKADTQYF
TRBJ1-4,TRBV5-4,NA,NA,CASSLSTDASEKLFF
TRBJ2-5,TRBV7-9,TRBD2,once,CASSPGLAGGLWETQYF
TRBJ1-1,TRBV4-2,NA,few,CASSQDRVANTEAFF
TRBJ1-2,TRBV11-1,TRBD1,NA,CASRPTGGGYGYTF
TRBJ1-6,TRBV7-9,NA,NA,CASSWAGVSSYNSPLHF
TRBJ2-5,TRBV5-1,NA,NA,CASGFRGGRQETQYF
TRBJ1-2,TRBV6-1,NA,NA,CASSEAIWGGYGYTF
TRBJ2-2,TRBV10-3,NA,NA,CAIRENTGELFF
TRBJ1-1,TRBV2,NA,NA,CASRLAGRNTGEAFF
TRBJ2-1,TRBV2,TRBD1,NA,CASRRGQNNEQFF
TRBJ2-7,TRBV18,TRBD1,NA,CASSPRDRGTYEQYF
TRBJ1-2,TRBV14,NA,NA,CASSHEYGYTF
TRBJ2-7,TRBV19,NA,NA,CASSRGLYEQYF
TRBJ2-1,TRBV6-1,NA,NA,CASSQGRPGVDEQFF
TRBJ1-3,TRBV5-1,NA,NA,CASSLYGSSGNTIYF
TRBJ1-4,TRBV6-1,NA,few,CASSGDLDEKLFF
TRBJ2-7,TRBV6-5,NA,NA,CASSGRRAALEQYF
TRBJ2-3,TRBV7-2,NA,NA,CASSRGYTDTQYF
TRBJ2-4,TRBV10-2,NA,NA,CASSESTRNIQYF
TRBJ2-7,TRBV10-1,NA,once,CAPVGFGLTYEQYF
TRBJ2-1,TRBV9,NA,NA,CASSGQTYNEQFF
TRBJ2-1,TRBV30,NA,once,CAWSPRLGEQFF
TRBJ2-1,TRBV6-5,NA,NA,CASIPDGDSYNEQFF
TRBJ2-7,TRBV4-1,NA,NA,CASSRGPDSRREQYF
TRBJ2-1,TRBV11-2,TRBD2,few,CASSSTRLAGSNEQFF
TRBJ2-1,TRBV19,NA,NA,CASSLRRGRVDEQFF
TRBJ2-2,TRBV5-4,TRBD2,NA,CASSLGGGGLKNTGELFF
TRBJ1-1,TRBV7-9,NA,NA,CASSLASGRGPVTEAFF
TRBJ1-2,TRBV23-1,NA,NA,CASSRWHFYPVAGVLLGYGYTF
TRBJ1-3,TRBV4-3,NA,NA,CASSHLGTTGNTIYF
TRBJ2-3,TRBV10-3,NA,NA,CATSRDGTDTQYF
TRBJ1-2,TRBV28,NA,NA,CASSGREGGYTF
TRBJ2-5,TRBV7-2,NA,once,CASSLAQGQGETQYF
TRBJ2-3,TRBV28,TRBD1,NA,CASSLVSGQGSYF
TRBJ1-5,TRBV4-2,NA,NA,CASSQGTDQPQHF
TRBJ2-2,TRBV28,NA,NA,CASSLVANTGELFF
TRBJ1-1,TRBV18,NA,NA,CASSPSNQDAFF
TRBJ1-1,TRBV5-1,TRBD1,NA,CASSLERQGRKAFF
TRBJ1-1,TRBV7-9,NA,NA,CASSATGHTEAFF
TRBJ1-1,TRBV11-1,NA,NA,CASSRFRKAEAFF
TRBJ2-7,TRBV6-6,NA,NA,CASSEDGFPYEQYF
TRBJ1-1,TRBV28,TRBD1,few,CASSPPGQGWAEAFF
TRBJ1-5,TRBV28,TRBD1,NA,CASSIETGGGGQPQHF
TRBJ2-7,TRBV15,TRBD1,NA,CATSRDPPGTDAYEQYF